The T cell receptor beta chain described here comes from a study of cytomegalovirus exposure and HLA in healthy donors. Primers: 60 Vbeta forward and 13 Jbeta reverse. Original processing notes: A later analysis tallied 80 million or so unique TCR beta chains, around 11 million of them shared. Profiling relied on immunoSEQ multiplex PCR, and the TCRdb table lists in-frame clones only, not all of them. V and J calls and clone size are given by that table; D and trimming were obtained from the DNA. This repertoire includes about 130,000 clones. This TCR derives from a woman in her thirties or forties in good health and CMV-seronegative. Sequencing was performed on PBMCs.

CDR3 sequence: CASSLDRLDTQYF. The DNA for the CDR3 is TGCGCCAGCAGCTTGGACAGGTTGGATACGCAGTATTTT. This chain joins TRBV5-1 and TRBJ2-3, with a tentative D call TRBD1 (5 bases). The germline V gene has CDR1 SGHRS and CDR2 YFSETQ. With 0 bases removed from V and 6 bases from J, the gap between germline ends came to 8 bases. This CDR3 comprises 13 residues.